This entry is about one T cell receptor beta chain. Profiled with immunoSEQ multiplex PCR; TCRdb holds only in-frame clones, not every one. The profile shows 150,000 to 200,000 clones, around 84% of them singletons. This entry is derived from a study of blood T cell repertoires in COVID-19. Study overall: From T cells, B-cell-depleted T cells, or PBMCs came the material, which was cDNA or gDNA.

In germline, CDR1 is SGHDN, CDR2 FVKESK. This CDR3 contains 16 residues. V lost 1 base and J 7 bases, leaving 14 bases between the germline ends. The chain couples TRBV14 to TRBJ1-6, with D uncertain. The receptor comes from a woman aged 70-85 years with COVID-19, enrolled during active disease. The sequenced sample consisted of peripheral blood. CDR3: CASSQVVPVNNSPLHF. The CDR3 DNA is TGTGCCAGCAGCCAAGTCGTCCCAGTGAACAATTCACCCCTCCACTTT.